This T cell receptor beta chain was captured in a study of tumor and adjacent non-tumor tissue in lung cancer. This sample's RNA came from whole unsorted tissue. More than 3 cm separated this lung sample from the edge of the tumor. This CDR3 has 14 residues. Germline V gives CDR1 SGHNT, CDR2 YYREEE (reference sequence). TCRbeta libraries were built with three rounds of nested PCR, modified from ARM-PCR. TCRdb itself ran the multiplex PCR reads through MiXCR, one entry per CDR3 protein. The sample has approximately 66,000 distinct CDR3 sequences, about 61% seen once; the top ten hold around 33%. A few counts support this clonotype. It may be a read error: a sequence one base away is much more abundant.

V is TRBV5-4 and J is TRBJ2-1; D possibly corresponds to TRBD1 (6 bases). The sequenced sample consisted of distant non-tumor lung tissue. The sequence came from a man aged 65 to 79 with non-small cell lung cancer. CDR3 region: CASSLQGIYNEQLF. DNA for the CDR3: TGTGCCAGCAGCTTGCAGGGGATCTACAATGAGCAGCTCTTC.